Shown below are 22 T cell receptor beta chains from a single sample sequenced in a study of T cells after yellow fever vaccination. TCRdb analysed the 5' RACE reads with MiXCR anew, one entry per CDR3 protein. The data show about 75,000 distinct CDR3 sequences, about 7.2% seen once. Sequenced material: CD8+ T cells sorted from PBMCs, taken approximately 11 days after the first yellow fever vaccination. Receptor source: a man aged 18 to 29 who received the YFV17D yellow fever vaccine.

There are many counts of this clonotype. The CDR3 is CATTQGNTGELFF. The CDR3 bases are TGTGCCACGACTCAGGGGAACACCGGGGAGCTGTTTTTT. The genes are TRBV6-2 or TRBV6-3 and TRBJ2-2; perhaps TRBD1 as D (5 bases). CDR3 length equals 13 residues. Germline V lookup: CDR1 MNHEY, CDR2 SVGEGT. With 10 bases removed from V and 1 base from J, the gap between germline ends came to 10 bases.

This clonotype was seen a handful of times. V is TRBV14 and J is TRBJ2-7, with D perhaps assigned TRBD1 or TRBD2 (6 bases each). Per the germline V gene, CDR1 is SGHDN and CDR2 is FVKESK. The CDR3 covers 15 residues. Trimming took 0 bases from V and 2 from J, leaving 11 bases between them. Written as DNA, the CDR3 is TGTGCCAGCAGCCAAGACGCAGGGGAGGCCTACGAGCAGTACTTC. Translated, it gives CASSQDAGEAYEQYF.

The V call is TRBV11-1, the J call TRBJ1-1, with D tentatively TRBD1 (6 bases). Germline V gives CDR1 SGHAT, CDR2 FQDESV (reference sequence). V gave up 8 bases and J gave up 3 bases, with 28 bases separating them. The CDR3 is 18 residues long. The CDR3 coding sequence is TGTGCCAGCCCCCCCAGTCCGGGGGGCGAGATGAGGGACACTGAAGCTTTCTTT. Translated: CASPPSPGGEMRDTEAFF.

This clonotype was counted ten times or more. The CDR3 bases are TGTGCCAGCAGCCAAGTTTCCGTTTCGTCAGGGAACACTGAAGCTTTCTTT. It specifies CASSQVSVSSGNTEAFF. This chain links TRBV3-1 with TRBJ1-1, with D unclear. The CDR3 consists of 17 residues. With 1 base removed from V and 1 base from J, the gap between germline ends came to 16 bases. CDR1 is LGHDT and CDR2 is YNNKEL in the germline V gene (reference sequence).

In this sample, this clonotype turned up many times. The chain employs TRBV12-3 or TRBV12-4 and TRBJ2-7; 7 positions agree with TRBD2. Germline trimming cut 2 bases from V and 2 bases from J; bases unmatched to any gene: 0. This CDR3 has 13 residues. CDR3 protein: CASSLRGAYEQYF. In DNA, the CDR3 is TGTGCCAGCAGTTTACGGGGGGCCTACGAGCAGTACTTC.

V usage is TRBV6-5 and J usage is TRBJ2-1; the match to TRBD2 covers 8 bases. Unmatched junction bases numbered 11, after V lost 2 bases and J lost 5 bases. From germline, CDR1 is MNHEY and CDR2 SVGAGI. The CDR3 has 17 amino acids. Written as DNA, the CDR3 is TGTGCCAGCAGTTACCCTCGTTCGGGGGGGCCTGACAATGAGCAGTTCTTC. As protein: CASSYPRSGGPDNEQFF.

This clonotype was picked up a small number of times. The genes are TRBV6-1 and TRBJ2-2, with TRBD1 matching over 9 bases. The CDR3 is made up of 16 amino acids. Germline V gene data show CDR1 as MNHNS and CDR2 as SASEGT. Germline trimming cut 7 bases from V and 5 bases from J; bases unmatched to any gene: 11. This chain's CDR3 is CASNRRQGEGTGELFF. Written as DNA, the CDR3 is TGTGCCAGCAATCGAAGACAGGGGGAGGGGACCGGGGAGCTGTTTTTT.

The table lists this clonotype with many counts. The genes are TRBV28 and TRBJ1-1; TRBD1 might be the D (6 bases). CDR3 length: 13 amino acids. The V and J ends lost 2 bases and 3 bases respectively, with 7 bases between them. CDR1 MDHEN and CDR2 SYDVKM come from the germline V gene. The CDR3 is CASSLAGDTEAFF. The DNA of the CDR3 is TGTGCCAGCAGTTTAGCAGGGGACACTGAAGCTTTCTTT.

This clonotype was picked up many times. The chain links TRBV27 to TRBJ2-3; TRBD1 matches at 11 bases. Germline CDR1 MNHEY, CDR2 SMNVEV (reference sequence). The CDR3 is made up of 14 amino acids. V trimming: 3 bases; J trimming: 10 bases; junction bases outside the gene matches: 6. The CDR3 is CASSLQGQGAAQYF. For the CDR3, the DNA is TGTGCCAGCAGTTTGCAAGGACAGGGGGCTGCGCAGTATTTT.

This clonotype was counted between two and nine times. The chain has TRBV19 and TRBJ1-2; D uncertain. Germline V CDR1 and CDR2: LNHDA, SQIVND (reference sequence). With 4 bases removed from V and 4 bases from J, the gap between germline ends came to 13 bases. This CDR3 is built from 14 residues. CDR3 region: CASSTGSVSYGYTF. The CDR3 region has the DNA TGTGCCAGTAGTACGGGCTCGGTGAGCTATGGCTACACCTTC.

This clonotype showed up many times. This rearrangement joins TRBV29-1 to TRBJ2-5; D uncertain. The CDR3 is made up of 15 amino acids. V was clipped by 0 bases and J by 1 base, with 12 bases between them. Germline V gene lookup returns CDR1 SQVTM and CDR2 ANQGSEA. CDR3 loop: CSVEDVRRTQETQYF. For the CDR3, the DNA is TGCAGCGTTGAAGATGTGAGGCGGACCCAAGAGACCCAGTACTTC.

With respect to this clonotype: It may be a read error: a sequence one base away is much more abundant. The rearrangement links TRBV9 to TRBJ2-3; D perhaps matches TRBD2 (6 bases). The CDR3 sequence is 12 residues long. Germline V gene data show CDR1 as SGDLS and CDR2 as YYNGEE. Trimming stripped 3 bases from V and 7 bases from J, with 9 bases between. Written as DNA, the CDR3 is TGTGCCAGCAGCGGGGGGAGGAATACGCAGTATTTT. It codes for CASSGGRNTQYF.

As regards this clonotype: This sequence may be a read error, since a much larger clone differs from it by one base. The chain is built from TRBV29-1 and TRBJ2-1; tentative D call: TRBD1 (5 bases). This CDR3 has 13 residues. V was trimmed by 6 bases and J by 4 bases, leaving 13 bases between them. Germline V lookup: CDR1 SQVTM, CDR2 ANQGSEA. The chain's CDR3 is CSVPVGPYNEQFF. The CDR3 DNA follows: TGCAGCGTCCCGGTGGGGCCTTACAATGAGCAGTTCTTC.

Ten or more counts support this clonotype. The V gene is TRBV10-3, the J gene TRBJ2-7; a weak D match, TRBD2 (7 bases). The CDR3 has 14 amino acids. V was trimmed by 0 bases and J by 3 bases, leaving 9 bases between them. Germline values: CDR1 ENHRY, CDR2 SYGVKD. CDR3 loop: CAISESGGGYEQYF. The CDR3 DNA sequence: TGTGCCATCAGTGAGTCGGGAGGGGGCTACGAGCAGTACTTC.

V usage is TRBV11-2 and J usage is TRBJ2-2; TRBD1 aligns across 8 bases. This CDR3 region has 15 residues. V lost 2 bases, J lost 8 bases, and 7 bases stayed unmatched. The germline gives CDR1 SGHAT, CDR2 FQNNGV. The CDR3 coding sequence is TGTGCCAGCAGCTTAATCGGACAGGGCTGGGGGGAGCTGTTTTTT. This translates into CASSLIGQGWGELFF. The variable domain in full, with the rest retrieved from reference TRBV11-2 and TRBJ2-2, is EAGVAQSPRYKIIEKRQSVAFWCNPISGHATLYWYQQILGQGPKLLIQFQNNGVVDDSQLPKDRFSAERLKGVDSTLKIQPAKLEDSAVYLCASSLIGQGWGELFFGEGSRLTVL.

This clonotype was observed at least ten times. This chain uses TRBV12-3 or TRBV12-4 with TRBJ2-5; D may match TRBD1 or TRBD2 (6 bases each). The CDR3 is made up of 14 amino acids. Trimming pared 5 bases from V and 5 bases from J, leaving 15 bases between. This CDR3 is CASSAGAGGETQYF. DNA of the CDR3: TGTGCCAGCAGTGCAGGGGCTGGGGGGGAGACCCAGTACTTC.

V is TRBV6-5 and J is TRBJ2-5; 7 bases match TRBD1. Germline V gene lookup returns CDR1 MNHEY and CDR2 SVGAGI. This CDR3 contains 14 residues. Germline trimming cut 2 bases from V and 5 bases from J; bases unmatched to any gene: 5. CDR3 loop: CASSYRGRGETQYF. CDR3 bases: TGTGCCAGCAGTTACAGGGGCAGGGGGGAGACCCAGTACTTC.

This clonotype was seen many times. The chain employs TRBV4-1 and TRBJ2-3; 9 bases match TRBD1. The J segment lost 1 base and the V segment lost 3 bases, leaving 8 bases of the junction unmatched. Germline V gene sequence: CDR1 MGHRA, CDR2 YSYEKL. CDR3 length: 17 residues. CDR3 sequence (DNA): TGCGCCAGCAGCCAGCTCCCGGGACAGGGACGCACAGATACGCAGTATTTT. Protein product: CASSQLPGQGRTDTQYF.

The chain carries TRBV4-3 and TRBJ1-6; TRBD1 matches 8 bases. V lost 4 bases to trimming and J lost 7 bases; unmatched junction nucleotides: 15. This CDR3 is 18 amino acids long. CDR1 LGHNA and CDR2 YSLEER come from the germline V gene. This CDR3 is CASSPRDRTVVRNSPLHF. CDR3 sequence (DNA): TGCGCCAGCAGCCCGCGGGACAGGACCGTCGTCCGGAATTCACCCCTCCACTTT.

This clonotype was counted ten times or more. V and J are TRBV6-5 and TRBJ1-1; 7 bases map to TRBD1. The germline V gene encodes CDR1 MNHEY and CDR2 SVGAGI. Trimming cost V 5 bases and J 4 bases; bases outside gene matches: 4. This CDR3 spans 13 amino acids. This CDR3 reads CASSHQGGTEAFF. The DNA for the CDR3 is TGTGCCAGCAGTCACCAGGGGGGCACTGAAGCTTTCTTT.

This clonotype has a count of ten or more. The rearrangement joins TRBV7-2 to TRBJ2-5, with 11 positions matching TRBD2. Trimming removed 4 bases from V and 3 bases from J; junction bases left unmatched: 1. The CDR3 has 14 residues. Germline V CDR1 and CDR2: SGHTA, FQGNSA. The CDR3 nucleotides are TGTGCCAGCAGCTCGACTAGCGGGGAAGAGACCCAGTACTTC. Translation: CASSSTSGEETQYF.

This clonotype was recorded many times. The chain carries TRBV5-5 and TRBJ1-2, with a tentative D call TRBD1 (5 bases). The CDR3 is made up of 17 amino acids. V lost 0 bases to trimming and J lost 2 bases, with 17 bases between them. CDR1 SGHKS and CDR2 YYEKEE come from the germline V gene (reference sequence). The CDR3 here is CASSLAGKVVRNYGYTF. CDR3 DNA: TGTGCCAGCAGCTTGGCAGGGAAGGTAGTTCGGAACTATGGCTACACCTTC. The entire variable domain, with the rest obtained from reference TRBV5-5 and TRBJ1-2, is as follows: DAGVTQSPTHLIKTRGQQVTLRCSPISGHKSVSWYQQVLGQGPQFIFQYYEKEERGRGNFPDRFSARQFPNYSSELNVNALLLGDSALYLCASSLAGKVVRNYGYTFGSGTRLTVV.